Listed below are T cell receptor beta chains from one sample, sequenced in a study of blood T cell repertoires in COVID-19. Repertoires were generated with immunoSEQ multiplex PCR, while TCRdb's copy carries only in-frame clones and drops some. This table has some 45,000 clones, nearly 80% appearing once. The sequencing sample was made of peripheral blood. The receptors stem from a man between 70 and 80 years old with acute or convalescent COVID-19. Each CDR3 is given with its conserved first and last residue. A D gene is named only where the DNA matches it firmly. Expanded clones are given a class, and other clones once, few, many or no size at all.

j_call,d_call,clone_size,v_call,cdr3_aa,cdr3_nt
TRBJ1-2,NA,NA,TRBV5-6,CASRGGWENYGYTF,TGTGCCAGCAGGGGAGGGTGGGAGAACTATGGCTACACCTTC
TRBJ2-3,NA,NA,TRBV18,CASSLGLQPSTDTQYF,TGTGCCAGCTCCCTTGGACTTCAGCCTAGCACAGATACGCAGTATTTT
TRBJ1-2,NA,NA,TRBV30,CAWSVQTVYGYTF,TGTGCCTGGAGTGTACAGACGGTCTATGGCTACACCTTC
TRBJ1-2,TRBD1,NA,TRBV9,CASSVGYRGTGYTF,TGTGCCAGCAGCGTAGGCTACAGGGGGACTGGCTACACCTTC
TRBJ1-6,TRBD1,once,TRBV28,CASSSAGGISPLHF,TGTGCCAGCAGTTCGGCAGGGGGAATTTCACCCCTCCACTTT
TRBJ2-1,TRBD2,NA,TRBV4-1,CASSLGLAGGNEQFF,TGCGCCAGCAGCCTGGGACTAGCGGGGGGCAATGAGCAGTTCTTC
TRBJ2-7,TRBD1,NA,TRBV10-3,CAIRSGTGSSYEQYF,TGTGCCATCAGATCCGGGACAGGGAGCTCCTACGAGCAGTACTTC
TRBJ2-3,NA,NA,TRBV7-2,CASSLWGLNTDTQYF,TGTGCCAGCAGCTTATGGGGACTTAACACAGATACGCAGTATTTT
TRBJ1-2,TRBD1,NA,TRBV7-9,CASSFRQGASYTF,TGTGCCAGCAGCTTTCGGCAGGGGGCGAGCTACACCTTC
TRBJ2-5,TRBD2,once,TRBV10-3,CAISVLAGGRETQYF,TGTGCCATCAGTGTACTAGCGGGGGGGCGAGAGACCCAGTACTTC
TRBJ2-1,TRBD2,NA,TRBV6-5,CASKSGGANEQFF,TGTGCCAGCAAGAGCGGGGGGGCCAATGAGCAGTTCTTC
TRBJ1-1,NA,NA,TRBV6-5,CASSYEVNTEAFF,TGTGCCAGCAGTTACGAGGTGAACACTGAAGCTTTCTTT
TRBJ2-7,TRBD1,once,TRBV28,CASTPGQNYEQYF,TGTGCCAGCACCCCGGGACAGAACTACGAGCAGTACTTC
TRBJ1-5,NA,NA,TRBV7-8,CASSLVGGGPLMGSNQPQHF,TGTGCCAGCAGCTTAGTAGGCGGGGGACCCCTTATGGGTAGCAATCAGCCCCAGCATTTT
TRBJ2-1,NA,once,TRBV7-9,CASSLEQGNEQFF,TGTGCCAGCAGCTTAGAACAGGGCAACGAGCAGTTCTTC
TRBJ2-3,TRBD1,NA,TRBV7-3,CASSLGTGGITDTQYF,TGTGCCAGCAGCTTAGGGACAGGGGGCATCACAGATACGCAGTATTTT
TRBJ1-4,NA,once,TRBV7-2,CASSFTGQASEKLFF,TGTGCCAGCAGCTTTACGGGACAAGCCAGTGAAAAACTGTTTTTT
TRBJ1-5,NA,few,TRBV28,CASSGYIRGSNQPQHF,TGTGCCAGCAGTGGTTACATCAGGGGTAGCAATCAGCCCCAGCATTTT
TRBJ1-2,NA,NA,TRBV7-2,CASSAAALYGYTF,TGTGCCAGCAGCGCGGCTGCTTTGTATGGCTACACCTTC
TRBJ1-1,NA,few,TRBV7-2,CASSFAEGQGEAFF,TGTGCCAGCAGCTTTGCGGAGGGTCAGGGTGAAGCTTTCTTT
TRBJ1-6,NA,NA,TRBV7-2,CASRVRDISSPLHF,TGTGCCAGCAGAGTCCGGGACATTAGTTCACCCCTCCACTTT
TRBJ1-5,NA,NA,TRBV5-6,CASSFIRRGLGRQPQHF,TGTGCCAGCAGCTTCATCAGGCGGGGGCTGGGAAGACAGCCCCAGCATTTT
TRBJ1-1,NA,NA,TRBV5-1,CASSLVQGLTEAFF,TGCGCCAGCAGCTTAGTTCAGGGGTTGACTGAAGCTTTCTTT
TRBJ1-1,TRBD1,NA,TRBV6-6,CASLRGTGNTEAFF,TGTGCCAGCCTGAGAGGGACAGGGAACACTGAAGCTTTCTTT
TRBJ1-3,NA,NA,TRBV28,CASSLVGGPGNTIYF,TGTGCCAGCAGTTTAGTGGGAGGGCCCGGAAACACCATATATTTT
TRBJ1-1,TRBD1,NA,TRBV7-2,CASSPRGQGDTEAFF,TGTGCCAGCAGCCCGAGGGGACAGGGGGACACTGAAGCTTTCTTT
TRBJ1-5,NA,NA,TRBV5-5,CASSLLTGSNQPQHF,TGTGCCAGCAGCTTATTAACAGGGTCGAATCAGCCCCAGCATTTT
TRBJ1-4,NA,NA,TRBV10-2,CASSNDNGETNEKLFF,TGCGCCAGCAGTAACGATAACGGGGAGACTAATGAAAAACTGTTTTTT
TRBJ1-2,TRBD1,few,TRBV2,CASRQGALDYGYTF,TGTGCCAGCCGCCAGGGGGCGTTGGACTATGGCTACACCTTC
TRBJ1-1,NA,NA,TRBV9,CASSGLDISKQNTEAFF,TGTGCCAGCAGCGGGCTGGACATCTCCAAACAGAACACTGAAGCTTTCTTT
TRBJ1-2,TRBD1,NA,TRBV28,CASSTPEGAGARYTF,TGTGCCAGCAGTACCCCAGAGGGGGCAGGAGCCCGCTACACCTTC
TRBJ1-4,NA,few,TRBV5-1,CASSFGTATNEKLFF,TGCGCCAGCAGCTTCGGGACTGCAACTAATGAAAAACTGTTTTTT
TRBJ2-5,TRBD2,NA,TRBV7-9,CASSYSFGTSGGASETQYF,TGTGCCAGCAGCTACAGCTTCGGGACTAGCGGGGGGGCCTCGGAGACCCAGTACTTC
TRBJ1-5,TRBD1,once,TRBV6-6,CASSYVWTGLDPQHF,TGTGCCAGCAGTTACGTTTGGACAGGGTTGGACCCCCAGCATTTT
TRBJ1-3,TRBD1,NA,TRBV7-9,CASSLRTGGNTIYF,TGTGCCAGCAGCTTAAGGACAGGCGGAAACACCATATATTTT
TRBJ1-4,TRBD1,few,TRBV11-2,CASSSYISAGQGGEKLFF,TGTGCCAGCAGCTCTTATATCTCCGCGGGACAGGGAGGCGAAAAACTGTTTTTT
TRBJ2-7,NA,NA,TRBV7-2,CASSLALAVTGEQYF,TGTGCCAGCAGCTTAGCGCTGGCGGTAACGGGGGAGCAGTACTTC
TRBJ2-1,TRBD1,NA,TRBV24-1,CATSDPGTVNEQFF,TGTGCCACCAGTGACCCTGGGACAGTGAATGAGCAGTTCTTC
TRBJ1-4,TRBD1,NA,TRBV6-6,CASSYLGQRVGKLFF,TGTGCCAGCAGTTACTTGGGACAGAGAGTGGGAAAACTGTTTTTT